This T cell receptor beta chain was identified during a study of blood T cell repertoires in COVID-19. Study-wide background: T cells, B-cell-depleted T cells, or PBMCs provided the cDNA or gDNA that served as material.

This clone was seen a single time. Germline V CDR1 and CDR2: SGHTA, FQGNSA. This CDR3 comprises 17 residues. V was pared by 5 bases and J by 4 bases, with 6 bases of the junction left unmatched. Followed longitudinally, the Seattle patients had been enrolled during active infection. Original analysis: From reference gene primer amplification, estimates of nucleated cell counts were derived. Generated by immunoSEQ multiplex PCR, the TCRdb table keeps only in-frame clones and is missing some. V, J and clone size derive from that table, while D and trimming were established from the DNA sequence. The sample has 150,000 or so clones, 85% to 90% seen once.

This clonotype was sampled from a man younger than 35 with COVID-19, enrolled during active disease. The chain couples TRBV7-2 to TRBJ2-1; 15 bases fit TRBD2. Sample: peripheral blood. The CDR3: CASSRGTSGRKYNEQFF. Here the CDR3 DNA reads TGTGCCAGCAGCCGCGGGACTAGCGGGAGGAAGTACAATGAGCAGTTCTTC.